This TCR beta chain was captured by sequencing in a study of T cells in women clearing cervical HPV infection. Across the study: Only a few women had HLA typing results available.

Study outcomes and limitations: Timing of associations relative to infection is unclear; T-cell subsets were not isolated. TRBV6-7 abundance was lower in cases than controls (around 0.11% versus 0.16%).

Measured with immunoSEQ multiplex PCR; TCRdb has only the in-frame clones, and not every one. This specimen shows over 30,000 clones; the ten leading clones hold under 8.5%. All participants had a single incident cervical HPV16 infection, and prevalent HPV16 infections were excluded. V shed 6 bases, J shed 4 bases, and the junction held 9 bases outside the gene matches. CDR1 LNHDA and CDR2 SQIVND come from the germline V gene (reference sequence). The CDR3 runs to 17 residues. About this clone itself: No antigen is known for it. The read gets to within 3 residues of the CDR3 end, and the germline J gene fills in the rest.

V gene TRBV19 combines with J gene TRBJ2-5; 15 bases fit TRBD2. The receptor was isolated from a woman between 18 and 70 years old with a cervical HPV16 infection that either progressed to CIN3+ or cleared (not recorded which). Sequencing was carried out using blood buffy coat. CDR3 protein: CASRGWTSGGARETQYF. Partial CDR3 DNA: TGTGCCAGTAGGGGCTGGACTAGCGGGGGGGCCCGAGAGACC. Full variable domain (outside the CDR3, taken from reference TRBV19 and TRBJ2-5): DGGITQSPKYLFRKEGQNVTLSCEQNLNHDAMYWYRQDPGQGLRLIYYSQIVNDFQKGDIAEGYSVSREKKESFPLTVTSAQKNPTAFYLCASRGWTSGGARETQYFGPGTRLLVL.